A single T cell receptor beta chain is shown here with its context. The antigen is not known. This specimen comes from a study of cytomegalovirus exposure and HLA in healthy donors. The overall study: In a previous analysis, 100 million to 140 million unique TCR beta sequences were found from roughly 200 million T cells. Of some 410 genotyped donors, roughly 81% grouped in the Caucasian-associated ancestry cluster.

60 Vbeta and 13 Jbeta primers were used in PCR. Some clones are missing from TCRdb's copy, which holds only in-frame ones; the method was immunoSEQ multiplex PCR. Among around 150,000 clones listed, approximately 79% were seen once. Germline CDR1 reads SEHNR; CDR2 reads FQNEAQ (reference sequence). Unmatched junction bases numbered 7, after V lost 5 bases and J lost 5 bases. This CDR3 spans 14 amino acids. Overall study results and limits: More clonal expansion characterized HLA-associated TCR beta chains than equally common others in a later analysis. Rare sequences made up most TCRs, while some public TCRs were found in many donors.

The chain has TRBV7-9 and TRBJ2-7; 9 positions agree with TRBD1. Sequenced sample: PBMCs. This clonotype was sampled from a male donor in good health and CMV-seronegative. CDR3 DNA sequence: TGTGCCAGCAGCAAGTGGGACAGGGACCACGAGCAGTACTTC. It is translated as CASSKWDRDHEQYF. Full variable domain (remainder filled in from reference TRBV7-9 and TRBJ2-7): DTGVSQNPRHKITKRGQNVTFRCDPISEHNRLYWYRQTLGQGPEFLTYFQNEAQLEKSRLLSDRFSAERPKGSFSTLEIQRTEQGDSAMYLCASSKWDRDHEQYFGPGTRLTVT.